This T cell receptor (beta chain) stems from a study of control samples from healthy donors and cancer patients. Clones were sequenced by immunoSEQ multiplex PCR, and TCRdb holds only the in-frame ones, with some missing. There are about 160,000 clones in the sample; approximately 94% occur only once, and over 6.5% lies in the top ten. The table lists this clone with a count of one. Per germline, CDR1 MNHEY and CDR2 SVGAGI. The germline V and J ends were trimmed by 6 bases and 2 bases, with 11 bases remaining between them. The CDR3 totals 14 residues. This chain joins TRBV6-5 and TRBJ2-1; weak D call: TRBD2 (6 bases). Sequencing was done on a sample of blood. This receptor was taken from a woman aged 40 to 50 in good health. The CDR3 DNA is TGTGCCAGCAGAAGACTAGACCCCTACAATGAGCAGTTCTTC. Translated, it gives CASRRLDPYNEQFF.